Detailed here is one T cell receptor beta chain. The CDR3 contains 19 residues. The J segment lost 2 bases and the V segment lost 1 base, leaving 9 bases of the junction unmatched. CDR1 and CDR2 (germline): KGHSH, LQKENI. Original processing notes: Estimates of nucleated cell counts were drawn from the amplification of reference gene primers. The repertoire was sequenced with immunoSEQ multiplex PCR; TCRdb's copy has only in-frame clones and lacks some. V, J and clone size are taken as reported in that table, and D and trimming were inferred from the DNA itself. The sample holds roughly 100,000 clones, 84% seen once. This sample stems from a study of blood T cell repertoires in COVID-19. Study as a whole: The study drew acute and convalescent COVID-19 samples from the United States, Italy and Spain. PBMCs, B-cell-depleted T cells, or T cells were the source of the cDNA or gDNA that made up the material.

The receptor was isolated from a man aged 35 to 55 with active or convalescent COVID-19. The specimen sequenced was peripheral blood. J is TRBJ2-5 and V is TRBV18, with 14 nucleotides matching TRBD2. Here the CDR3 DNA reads TGTGCCAGCTCACCACGGACTAGCGGGGGGTCATGGGAACAAGAGACCCAGTACTTC. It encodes CASSPRTSGGSWEQETQYF.